This TCR beta chain is from a study of cytomegalovirus exposure and HLA in healthy donors. Study as a whole: Among approximately 390 genotyped donors, about 83% fell in the Caucasian-associated ancestry cluster.

With respect to this clone: Its antigen is undetermined.

Whole-study results and caveats: Certain sequence variants were highly shared and formed a cluster, and this cluster was likely a sequencing artifact. Accurate prediction of HLA-A and HLA-B alleles (for most subjects) was reportedly achieved from TCR beta sequences. Three CMV-associated chains were confirmed in vitro to be specific for CMV antigens.

PCR amplification relied on 60 Vbeta primers (plus 13 Jbeta primers). Data came from immunoSEQ multiplex PCR; TCRdb stores just in-frame clones and leaves some out. The sample table sets out around 140,000 clones. This CDR3 has 14 residues. V lost 1 base and J lost 7; bases outside the gene matches: 1. Germline V gene sequence: CDR1 LGHNA, CDR2 YSLEER. The receptor's source is a male donor in good health and CMV-seronegative. The rearrangement links TRBV4-3 to TRBJ1-6; TRBD1 matches 7 bases. The sample taken for sequencing was PBMCs. In DNA form, the CDR3 reads TGCGCCAGCAGCCAAGTGACAGGGAATTCACCCCTCCACTTT. Translating it yields CASSQVTGNSPLHF.